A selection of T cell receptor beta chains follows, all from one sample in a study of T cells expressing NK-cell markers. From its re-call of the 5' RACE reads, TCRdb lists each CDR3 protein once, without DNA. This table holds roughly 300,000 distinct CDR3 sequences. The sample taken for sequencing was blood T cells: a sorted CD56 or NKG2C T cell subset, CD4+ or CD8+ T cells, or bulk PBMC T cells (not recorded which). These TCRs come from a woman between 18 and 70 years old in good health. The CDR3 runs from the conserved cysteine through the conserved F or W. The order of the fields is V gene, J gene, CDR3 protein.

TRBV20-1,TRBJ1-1,CSAHWATSVEAFF
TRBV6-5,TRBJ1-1,CASSYSNSPNTEAFF
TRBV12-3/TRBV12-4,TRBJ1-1,CASSFPHGRGNTEAFF
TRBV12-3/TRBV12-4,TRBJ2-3,CASSLSGGPGSF
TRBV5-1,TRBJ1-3,CASSLATDRGNTIYF
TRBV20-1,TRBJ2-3,CSAARDSDYTDTQYF
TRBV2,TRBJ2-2,CASSRTGTGITGELFF
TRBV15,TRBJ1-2,CATSRSDRAGYTF
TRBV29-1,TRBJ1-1,CSVDPRAVEAFF
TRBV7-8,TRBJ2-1,CASSLVGGGTYNEQFF
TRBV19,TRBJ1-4,CASRAAFNEKLFF
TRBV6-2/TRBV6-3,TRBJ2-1,CASTQPSGGYNEQFF
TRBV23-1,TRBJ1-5,CASNSGIGSNQPQHF
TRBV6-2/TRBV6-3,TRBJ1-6,CARPPEYNSPLHF
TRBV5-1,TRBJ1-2,CASSPGLGGYTF
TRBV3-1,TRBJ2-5,CASSQGPASAETQYF
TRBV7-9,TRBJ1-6,CASQQTNWNSPLHF
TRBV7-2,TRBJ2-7,CASSETGIAQYF
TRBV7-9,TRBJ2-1,CASSLVGGTRSYNEQFF
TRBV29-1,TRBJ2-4,CSVGAEIAKNIQYF
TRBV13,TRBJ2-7,CASRRTPEAREQYF
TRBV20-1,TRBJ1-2,CSAIPGDSGYTF
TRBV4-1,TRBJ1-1,CASSRTTGLMGMNTEAFF
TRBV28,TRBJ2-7,CASSHLGKGRRSYEQYF
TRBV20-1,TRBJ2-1,CSGPDPSGGYNEQFF
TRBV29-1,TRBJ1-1,CSARTLNTEAFF
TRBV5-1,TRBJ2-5,CASSMTGVRQETQYF
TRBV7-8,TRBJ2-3,CASSLLADTDTQYF
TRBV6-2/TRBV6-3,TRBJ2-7,CASSYSGVPYEQYF
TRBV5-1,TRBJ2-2,CASSLYSGNTGELFF